Below are 27 T cell receptor beta chains sequenced from a single sample in a study of beta chain features in type 1 diabetes. Expressed TCRB transcripts were sequenced because the entire RNA isolate underwent reverse transcription. TCRdb's copy holds only in-frame clones and misses some; the assay was immunoSEQ multiplex PCR. The sample has fewer than 200,000 clones, more than 10% seen once. The sequencing input was central memory CD4+ T cells from blood. The receptors shown here come from a woman aged 18-29 years in good health.

A few counts support this clone. The CDR3 nucleotides read TGTGCCAGCAGTTACTCGGAGGGCTATGGCTACACCTTC. Its protein product is CASSYSEGYGYTF. The chain carries TRBV6-5 and TRBJ1-2; no clear D. The CDR3 length is 13 residues. The V and J ends lost 0 bases and 4 bases respectively, with 6 bases between them. The germline V gene encodes CDR1 MNHEY and CDR2 SVGAGI.

As regards this clone: Other nucleotide sequences in the sample specify the same CDR3. The chain is built from TRBV27 and TRBJ2-7, with 8 bases matching TRBD1. In germline, CDR1 is MNHEY, CDR2 SMNVEV (reference sequence). The length of the CDR3 is 14 residues. After removal of 2 bases from V and 4 bases from J, the junction contained 4 bases not matched to a gene. CDR3 nucleotide sequence: TGTGCCAGCAGTTTAGACGGGACAGGATACGAGCAGTACTTC. Protein sequence: CASSLDGTGYEQYF.

This clone was observed a few times. This chain uses TRBV10-3 with TRBJ2-5; D gene ambiguous. Germline CDR1 is ENHRY and CDR2 is SYGVKD. Trimming stripped 3 bases from V and 5 bases from J, with 16 bases between. CDR3 length: 15 residues. As DNA, the CDR3 is TGTGCCATCAGTGAAGGCAGGCTGGGCCAGGAGACCCAGTACTTC. Translation: CAISEGRLGQETQYF.

This clone turned up a few times. The chain combines TRBV19 with TRBJ2-4, with D perhaps TRBD2 (5 bases). CDR1 is LNHDA, CDR2 SQIVND, per germline (reference sequence). The V end was cut by 7 bases, the J end by 3 bases, with 13 bases between. The CDR3 runs to 14 residues. As DNA, the CDR3 is TGTGCCAGTACCCCAGGACTTGGCAAAAACATTCAGTACTTC. This encodes CASTPGLGKNIQYF.

This clone was seen a single time. This chain connects TRBV6-6 to TRBJ2-7; tentatively, D is TRBD2 (6 bases). Deletions cut 6 bases from V and 0 bases from J, with 18 bases between. CDR3 length: 16 amino acids. Germline CDR1 and CDR2: MNHNY and SVGAGI (reference sequence). The CDR3 DNA is TGTGCCAGCAGCCACCCACGTAGCGGAACCTCCTACGAGCAGTACTTC. This translates into CASSHPRSGTSYEQYF.

This clone was counted between two and nine times. The rearrangement links TRBV10-3 to TRBJ2-6; D is unclear. Germline V gene sequence: CDR1 ENHRY, CDR2 SYGVKD. Trimming left V 0 bases short and J 2 bases short, with 5 bases between. The CDR3 consists of 15 residues. Written as DNA, the CDR3 is TGTGCCATCAGTGAGTCTAGTGCTGGGGCCAACGTCCTGACTTTC. It specifies CAISESSAGANVLTF.

For this clone: The identical CDR3 is also encoded by other nucleotide sequences in the sample. CDR3 sequence: CASSPPSTDTQYF. CDR3 DNA: TGTGCCAGCTCACCTCCTAGCACAGATACGCAGTATTTT. This chain links TRBV18 with TRBJ2-3; no definite D call. This CDR3 has 13 amino acids. The germline gives CDR1 KGHSH, CDR2 LQKENI. The V end was cut by 3 bases, the J end by 0 bases, with 4 bases between.

CDR3 DNA: TGTGCCAGCACTCTGGGGCCAGATACGCAGTATTTT. Protein product: CASTLGPDTQYF. The genes are TRBV2 and TRBJ2-3; D possibly corresponds to TRBD1 (5 bases). Germline V gene sequence: CDR1 SNHLY, CDR2 FYNNEI. The CDR3 spans 12 residues. Trimming removed 7 bases at V and 4 bases at J, with 9 bases between.

This clone occurred a few times. The genes are TRBV5-1 and TRBJ1-5, with D perhaps matching TRBD1 (5 bases). The CDR3 is 15 residues long. V gave up 4 bases and J gave up 2 bases, with 13 bases separating them. Germline CDR1 and CDR2: SGHRS and YFSETQ. The DNA of the CDR3 is TGCGCCAGCAGCGCGACAGATCCTCGCAATCAGCCCCAGCATTTT. This gives the protein CASSATDPRNQPQHF.

V and J are TRBV16 and TRBJ1-1; 8 bases line up with TRBD1. The CDR3 is 14 residues long. Trimming took 4 bases from V and 4 from J; bases not matched to a gene: 5. From germline, CDR1 is KGHSY and CDR2 FQNENV. The CDR3 region is CASSPHTGGTEAFF. In DNA, the CDR3 is TGTGCCAGCAGCCCCCACACAGGGGGCACTGAAGCTTTCTTT.

This clone was picked up a small number of times. The chain employs TRBV18 and TRBJ2-3; tentative D call: TRBD1 (6 bases). Germline CDR1 is KGHSH and CDR2 is LQKENI. V was pared by 2 bases and J by 4 bases, with 13 bases between. This CDR3 spans 15 amino acids. The CDR3 region has the DNA TGTGCCAGCTCACCAAGGGGGAGCTTATCAGATACGCAGTATTTT. Protein product: CASSPRGSLSDTQYF. Variable domain in full (rest from reference TRBV18 and TRBJ2-3): NAGVMQNPRHLVRRRGQEARLRCSPMKGHSHVYWYRQLPEEGLKFMVYLQKENIIDESGMPKERFSAEFPKEGPSILRIQQVVRGDSAAYFCASSPRGSLSDTQYFGPGTRLTVL.

This clone turned up a few times. The V call is TRBV11-1, the J call TRBJ2-1; D is undetermined. V was cut by 5 bases and J by 0 bases, with 8 bases left in between. Germline V gene data show CDR1 as SGHAT and CDR2 as FQDESV (reference sequence). The length of the CDR3 is 14 residues. The CDR3 loop is CASSPVSSYNEQFF. CDR3 DNA sequence: TGTGCCAGCAGCCCCGTGAGCTCCTACAATGAGCAGTTCTTC.

This chain links TRBV4-2 with TRBJ1-1; the match to TRBD1 covers 9 bases. The CDR3 covers 14 residues. The V and J ends lost 1 base and 7 bases, in that order; junction bases with no gene match: 4. CDR1 is LGHNA and CDR2 is YNFKEQ in the germline V gene. CDR3 loop: CASSQADRGIEAFF. In DNA, the CDR3 is TGTGCCAGCAGCCAAGCGGACAGGGGTATTGAAGCTTTCTTT.

In its sample, this clone was seen a few times. V is TRBV5-5 and J is TRBJ2-7, with TRBD2 as a possible D gene (5 bases). Between the trimmed V and J ends, which lost 4 bases and 0 bases, there was a span of 11 bases. Germline values: CDR1 SGHKS, CDR2 YYEKEE (reference sequence). This CDR3 region has 14 residues. CDR3 DNA: TGTGCCAGCAGCCCGCAGCGGTTCTCCTACGAGCAGTACTTC. This encodes CASSPQRFSYEQYF.

The table lists this clone with a few counts. The V and J genes are TRBV28 and TRBJ2-4; 8 bases map to TRBD2. This CDR3 is built from 14 residues. The junction had 8 bases not matched to a gene; V was cut back by 7 bases and J by 6 bases. Per germline, CDR1 MDHEN and CDR2 SYDVKM. The CDR3 spells CASMLGTRGNIQYF. The CDR3 DNA follows: TGTGCCAGCATGCTCGGGACTAGGGGAAACATTCAGTACTTC.

The J gene is TRBJ2-7, the V gene TRBV20-1; D may be TRBD2 (5 bases). Trimming stripped 6 bases from V and 12 bases from J, with 15 bases between. Germline V gives CDR1 DFQATT, CDR2 SNEGSKA (reference sequence). The CDR3 length is 10 residues. For the CDR3, the DNA is TGCAGTGCACCGGACGCGGGCACGTACTTC. Translating gives CSAPDAGTYF.

The chain employs TRBV14 and TRBJ1-3; TRBD1 aligns across 7 bases. The CDR3 sequence is 14 residues long. The ends lost 6 bases at V and 16 bases at J; junction bases unmatched: 18. CDR1 is SGHDN and CDR2 is FVKESK in the germline V gene. CDR3 DNA sequence: TGTGCCAGCAGTCTAATGGACAGGCTTGGACGCTTCTATTTT. It codes for CASSLMDRLGRFYF.

V is TRBV7-9 and J is TRBJ1-4, with 7 bases lining up with TRBD1. The CDR3 spans 15 residues. Losses at the gene ends were 5 bases for V and 3 bases for J; bases not matched to a gene: 6. Germline assignment: CDR1 SEHNR and CDR2 FQNEAQ (reference sequence). The CDR3 sequence is CASSLGGTANEKLFF. For the CDR3, the DNA is TGTGCCAGCAGCCTAGGGGGGACAGCTAATGAAAAACTGTTTTTT.

This chain links TRBV2 with TRBJ2-7; 9 bases map to TRBD1. The V and J ends lost 6 bases and 5 bases, in that order; junction bases with no gene match: 11. CDR3 length: 15 amino acids. CDR1 and CDR2 from the germline V gene are SNHLY and FYNNEI. CDR3 DNA sequence: TGTGCCAGCAGCGAACAGGGGGCGGTTCTCGACGAGCAGTACTTC. Protein product: CASSEQGAVLDEQYF.

This clone has more than one count but fewer than ten. The rearrangement joins TRBV19 to TRBJ1-5, with D hard to call. Trimming took off 7 bases at V and 1 base at J, with 11 bases between the two ends. Germline-derived CDR1 and CDR2 are LNHDA and SQIVND (reference sequence). The CDR3 is 14 residues long. The CDR3 is CASKQRESNQPQHF. The CDR3 bases are TGTGCCAGTAAGCAGAGGGAGAGCAATCAGCCCCAGCATTTT.

This clone appeared a few times. This chain uses TRBV11-2 with TRBJ1-2, with 9 positions matching TRBD1. The CDR3 is 15 residues long. CDR1 is SGHAT and CDR2 is FQNNGV in the germline V gene. V shed 4 bases and J 4 bases; nucleotides not matched to a gene: 7. The CDR3 loop is CASSSGTGFIYGYTF. DNA for the CDR3: TGTGCCAGCAGCTCCGGGACAGGGTTTATCTATGGCTACACCTTC. Full variable domain (missing parts from reference TRBV11-2 and TRBJ1-2): EAGVAQSPRYKIIEKRQSVAFWCNPISGHATLYWYQQILGQGPKLLIQFQNNGVVDDSQLPKDRFSAERLKGVDSTLKIQPAKLEDSAVYLCASSSGTGFIYGYTFGSGTRLTVV.

This clone was found a few times. CDR3 loop: CASSFLAGRETQYF. The CDR3 region has the DNA TGTGCCAGCAGTTTTCTAGCGGGGAGAGAGACCCAGTACTTC. The V and J genes are TRBV2 and TRBJ2-5; 9 bases are a match to TRBD2. With 5 bases clipped from V and 4 bases from J, the junction kept 5 bases outside the gene matches. The germline V gene has CDR1 SNHLY and CDR2 FYNNEI. This CDR3 region has 14 residues.

This clone was detected a few times. The rearrangement joins TRBV19 to TRBJ2-3, with 10 bases identical to TRBD1. Germline values: CDR1 LNHDA, CDR2 SQIVND (reference sequence). V trimming: 4 bases; J trimming: 3 bases; junction bases outside the gene matches: 4. The length of the CDR3 is 15 residues. Here the CDR3 reads CASSRQGALTDTQYF. CDR3 coding DNA: TGTGCCAGTAGTAGACAGGGGGCGCTTACAGATACGCAGTATTTT.

The gene calls are TRBV5-4 and TRBJ2-7; D not certain. Trimming pared 3 bases from V and 8 bases from J, leaving 21 bases between. CDR1 is SGHNT and CDR2 is YYREEE in the germline V gene (reference sequence). The CDR3 is 15 amino acids. In DNA, the CDR3 is TGTGCCAGCAGCTCCTACGACCAGTCCACTACGCAGCAGTACTTC. Protein sequence: CASSSYDQSTTQQYF.

The CDR3 region is CASRPTISGEHQETQYF. CDR3 sequence (DNA): TGTGCCAGCAGGCCTACAATTAGCGGGGAACACCAAGAGACCCAGTACTTC. J is TRBJ2-5 and V is TRBV2, with TRBD2 matching over 8 bases. This CDR3 is 17 amino acids long. Germline CDR1 SNHLY, CDR2 FYNNEI. The junction had 12 bases not matched to a gene; V was cut back by 6 bases and J by 0 bases.

This chain uses TRBV18 with TRBJ2-2; 7 bases map to TRBD1. The CDR3 loop spans 15 amino acids. Germline V lookup: CDR1 KGHSH, CDR2 LQKENI. V dropped 3 bases and J dropped 0; count of bases not matched to a gene: 1. This chain's CDR3 is CASSPGQTNTGELFF. The CDR3, as DNA: TGTGCCAGCTCACCGGGACAGACGAACACCGGGGAGCTGTTTTTT.

This clone has just a few counts. The J gene is TRBJ2-1, the V gene TRBV27; 10 positions match TRBD2. CDR3 size: 17 residues. Germline V gene data show CDR1 as MNHEY and CDR2 as SMNVEV (reference sequence). Germline trimming cut 6 bases from V and 4 bases from J; bases unmatched to any gene: 12. Written as DNA, the CDR3 is TGTGCCAGCAGGTTTCGATCCGGGACTAGCGTTTACAATGAGCAGTTCTTC. This encodes CASRFRSGTSVYNEQFF.